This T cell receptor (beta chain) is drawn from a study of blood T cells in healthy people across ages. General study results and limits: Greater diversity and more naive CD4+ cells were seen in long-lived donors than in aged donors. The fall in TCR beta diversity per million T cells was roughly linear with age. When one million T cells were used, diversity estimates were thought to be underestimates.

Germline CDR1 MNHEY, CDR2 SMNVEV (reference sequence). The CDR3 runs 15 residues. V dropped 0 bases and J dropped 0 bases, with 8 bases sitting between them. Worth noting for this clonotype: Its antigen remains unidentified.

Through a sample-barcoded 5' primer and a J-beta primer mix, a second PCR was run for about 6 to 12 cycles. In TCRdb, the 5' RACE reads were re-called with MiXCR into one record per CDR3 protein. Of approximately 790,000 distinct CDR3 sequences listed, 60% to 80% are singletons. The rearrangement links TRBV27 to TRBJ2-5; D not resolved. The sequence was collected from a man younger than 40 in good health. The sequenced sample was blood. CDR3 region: CASSLSASYQETQYF. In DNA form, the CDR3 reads TGTGCCAGCAGTTTATCAGCCTCATACCAAGAGACCCAGTACTTC.